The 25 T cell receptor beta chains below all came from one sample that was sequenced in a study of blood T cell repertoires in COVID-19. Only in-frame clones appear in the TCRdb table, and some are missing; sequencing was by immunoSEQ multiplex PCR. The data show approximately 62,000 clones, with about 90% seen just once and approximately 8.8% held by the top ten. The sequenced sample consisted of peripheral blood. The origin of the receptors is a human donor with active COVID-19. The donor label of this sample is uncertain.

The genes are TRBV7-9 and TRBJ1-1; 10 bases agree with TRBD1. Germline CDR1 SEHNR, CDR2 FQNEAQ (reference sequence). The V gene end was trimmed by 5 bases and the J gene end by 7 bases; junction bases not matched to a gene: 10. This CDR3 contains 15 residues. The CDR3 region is CASSRVGTGDLEAFF. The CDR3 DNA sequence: TGTGCCAGCAGCCGAGTTGGGACAGGGGACCTTGAAGCTTTCTTT.

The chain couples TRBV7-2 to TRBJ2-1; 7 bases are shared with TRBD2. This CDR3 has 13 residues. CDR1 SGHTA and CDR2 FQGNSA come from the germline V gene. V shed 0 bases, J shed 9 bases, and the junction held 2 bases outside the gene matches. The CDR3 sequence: CASSLAGGSEQFF. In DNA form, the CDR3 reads TGTGCCAGCAGCTTAGCGGGGGGGAGTGAGCAGTTCTTC.

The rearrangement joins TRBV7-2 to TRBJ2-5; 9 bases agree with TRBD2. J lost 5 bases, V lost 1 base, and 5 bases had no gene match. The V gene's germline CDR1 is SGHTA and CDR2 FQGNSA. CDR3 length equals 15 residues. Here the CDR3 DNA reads TGTGCCAGCAGCTTAGTTGGCGGGAGGGGGGAGACCCAGTACTTC. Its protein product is CASSLVGGRGETQYF.

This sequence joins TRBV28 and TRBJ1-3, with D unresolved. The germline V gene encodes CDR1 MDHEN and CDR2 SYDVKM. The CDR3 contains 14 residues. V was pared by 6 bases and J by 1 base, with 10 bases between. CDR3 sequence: CASSPLTSGNTIYF. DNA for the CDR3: TGTGCCAGCAGCCCACTCACTTCTGGAAACACCATATATTTT.

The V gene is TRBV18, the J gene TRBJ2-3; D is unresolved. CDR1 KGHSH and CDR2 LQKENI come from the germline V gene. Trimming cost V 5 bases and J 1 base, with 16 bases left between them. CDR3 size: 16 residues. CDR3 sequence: CASSSPFDTRTDTQYF. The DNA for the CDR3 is TGTGCCAGCTCATCTCCATTTGACACTCGCACAGATACGCAGTATTTT. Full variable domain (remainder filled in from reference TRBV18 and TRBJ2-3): NAGVMQNPRHLVRRRGQEARLRCSPMKGHSHVYWYRQLPEEGLKFMVYLQKENIIDESGMPKERFSAEFPKEGPSILRIQQVVRGDSAAYFCASSSPFDTRTDTQYFGPGTRLTVL.

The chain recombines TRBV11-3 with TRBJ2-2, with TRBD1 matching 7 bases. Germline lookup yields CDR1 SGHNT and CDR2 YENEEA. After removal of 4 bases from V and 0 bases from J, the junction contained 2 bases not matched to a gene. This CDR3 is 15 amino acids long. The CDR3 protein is CASSSQGTNTGELFF. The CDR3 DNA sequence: TGTGCCAGCAGCTCACAGGGGACGAACACCGGGGAGCTGTTTTTT.

The CDR3 loop reads CASSSTGSEFF. The CDR3 DNA sequence: TGTGCCAGCAGCTCGACAGGGAGCGAGTTCTTC. This sequence joins TRBV5-6 and TRBJ2-1; 7 positions match TRBD1. This CDR3 comprises 11 residues. Germline V gene sequence: CDR1 SGHDT, CDR2 YYEEEE. J gave up 14 bases and V 3 bases, and 5 bases lay outside the gene matches.

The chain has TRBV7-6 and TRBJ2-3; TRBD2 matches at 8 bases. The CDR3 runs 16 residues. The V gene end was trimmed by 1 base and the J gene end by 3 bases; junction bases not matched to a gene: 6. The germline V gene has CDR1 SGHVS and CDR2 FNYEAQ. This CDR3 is CASSLGTGGNTDTQYF. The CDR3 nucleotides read TGTGCCAGCAGCTTAGGGACGGGAGGGAATACAGATACGCAGTATTTT.

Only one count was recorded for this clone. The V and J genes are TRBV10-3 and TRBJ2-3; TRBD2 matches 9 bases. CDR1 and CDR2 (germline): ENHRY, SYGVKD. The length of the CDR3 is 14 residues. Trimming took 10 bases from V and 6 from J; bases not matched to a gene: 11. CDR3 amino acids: CASRGLAGRDTQYF. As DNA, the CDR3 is TGTGCCAGCCGGGGTCTAGCGGGGAGGGATACGCAGTATTTT.

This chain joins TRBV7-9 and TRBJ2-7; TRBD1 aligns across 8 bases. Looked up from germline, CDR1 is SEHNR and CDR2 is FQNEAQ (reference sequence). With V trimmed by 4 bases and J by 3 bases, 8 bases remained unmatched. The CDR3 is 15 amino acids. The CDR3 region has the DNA TGTGCCAGCAGCTCCGGGACAGGAGCCTACTACGAGCAGTACTTC. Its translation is CASSSGTGAYYEQYF.

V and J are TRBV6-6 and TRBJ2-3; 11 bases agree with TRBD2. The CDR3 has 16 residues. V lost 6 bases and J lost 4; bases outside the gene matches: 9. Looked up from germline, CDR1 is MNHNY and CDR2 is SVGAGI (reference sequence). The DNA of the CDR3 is TGTGCCAGCAGCCGTAATAGCGGGGGGGCCTCAGATACGCAGTATTTT. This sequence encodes CASSRNSGGASDTQYF.

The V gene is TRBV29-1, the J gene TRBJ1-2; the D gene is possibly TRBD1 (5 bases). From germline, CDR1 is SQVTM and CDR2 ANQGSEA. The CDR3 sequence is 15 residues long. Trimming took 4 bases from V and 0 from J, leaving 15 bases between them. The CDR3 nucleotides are TGCAGCGTTGGGCGACAGTCGCCTTCTAACTATGGCTACACCTTC. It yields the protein CSVGRQSPSNYGYTF.

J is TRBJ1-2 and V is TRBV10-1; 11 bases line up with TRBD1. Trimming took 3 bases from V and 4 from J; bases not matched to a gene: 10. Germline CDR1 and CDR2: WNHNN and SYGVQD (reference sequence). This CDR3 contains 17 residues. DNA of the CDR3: TGCGCCAGCAGTGACCGGACAGGGGGCACCCTTGGCTATGGCTACACCTTC. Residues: CASSDRTGGTLGYGYTF.

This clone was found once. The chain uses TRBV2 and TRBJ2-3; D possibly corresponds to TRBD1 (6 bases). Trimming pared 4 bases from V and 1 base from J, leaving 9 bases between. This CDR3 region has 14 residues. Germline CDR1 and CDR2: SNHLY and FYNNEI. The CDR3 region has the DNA TGTGCCAGCAGTGTTCGACAGGGCACAGATACGCAGTATTTT. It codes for CASSVRQGTDTQYF.

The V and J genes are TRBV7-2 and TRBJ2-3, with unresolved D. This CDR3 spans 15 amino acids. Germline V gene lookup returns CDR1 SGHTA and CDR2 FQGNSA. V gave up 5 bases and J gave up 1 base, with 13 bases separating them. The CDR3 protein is CASSPPSLGTDTQYF. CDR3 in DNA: TGTGCCAGCAGCCCGCCTAGTTTGGGCACAGATACGCAGTATTTT.

The chain's CDR3 is CASSPTSVSTDTQYF. DNA for the CDR3: TGTGCCAGCAGTCCGACTAGCGTTAGCACAGATACGCAGTATTTT. The V gene is TRBV7-3, the J gene TRBJ2-3; 8 bases are shared with TRBD2. After removal of 6 bases from V and 0 bases from J, the junction contained 5 bases not matched to a gene. In germline, CDR1 is SGHTA, CDR2 FQGTGA. This CDR3 region has 15 residues.

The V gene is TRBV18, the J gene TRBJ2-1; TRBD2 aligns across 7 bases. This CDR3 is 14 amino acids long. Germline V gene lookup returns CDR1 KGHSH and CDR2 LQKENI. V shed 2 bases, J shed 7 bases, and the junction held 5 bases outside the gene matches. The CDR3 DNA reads TGTGCCAGCTCACCAGTAGCGGGTCAGAATGAGCAGTTCTTC. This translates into CASSPVAGQNEQFF.

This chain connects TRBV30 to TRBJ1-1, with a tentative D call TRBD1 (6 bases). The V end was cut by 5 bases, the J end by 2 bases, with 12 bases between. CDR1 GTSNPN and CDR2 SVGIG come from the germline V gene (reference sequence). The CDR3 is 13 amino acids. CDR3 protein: CAWERTDNTEAFF. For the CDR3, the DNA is TGTGCCTGGGAGAGGACAGATAACACTGAAGCTTTCTTT.

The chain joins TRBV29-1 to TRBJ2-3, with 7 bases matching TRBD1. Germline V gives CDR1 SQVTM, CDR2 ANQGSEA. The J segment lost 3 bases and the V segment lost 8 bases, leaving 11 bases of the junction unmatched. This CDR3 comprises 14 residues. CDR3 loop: CSSRQGVGTDTQYF. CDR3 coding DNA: TGCAGCTCTAGGCAGGGGGTGGGAACAGATACGCAGTATTTT.

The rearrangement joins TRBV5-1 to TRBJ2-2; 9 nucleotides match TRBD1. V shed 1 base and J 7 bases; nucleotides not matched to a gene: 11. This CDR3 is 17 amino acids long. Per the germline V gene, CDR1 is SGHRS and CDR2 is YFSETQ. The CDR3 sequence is CASSLYTGQGFVGELFF. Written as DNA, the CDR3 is TGCGCCAGCAGCTTGTATACCGGACAGGGGTTCGTCGGGGAGCTGTTTTTT.

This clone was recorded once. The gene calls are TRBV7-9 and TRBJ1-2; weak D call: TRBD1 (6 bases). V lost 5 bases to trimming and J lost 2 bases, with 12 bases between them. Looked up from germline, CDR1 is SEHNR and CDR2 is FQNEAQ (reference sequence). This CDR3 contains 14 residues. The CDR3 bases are TGTGCCAGCAGCCCCACCCAGGGGAACTATGGCTACACCTTC. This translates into CASSPTQGNYGYTF.

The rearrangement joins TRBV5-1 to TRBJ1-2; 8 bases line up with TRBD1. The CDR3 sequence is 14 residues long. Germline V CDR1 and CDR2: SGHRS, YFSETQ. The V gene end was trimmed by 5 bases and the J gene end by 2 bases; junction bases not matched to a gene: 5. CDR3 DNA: TGCGCCAGCAGTTCAGGGGGCGCCAACTATGGCTACACCTTC. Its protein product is CASSSGGANYGYTF.

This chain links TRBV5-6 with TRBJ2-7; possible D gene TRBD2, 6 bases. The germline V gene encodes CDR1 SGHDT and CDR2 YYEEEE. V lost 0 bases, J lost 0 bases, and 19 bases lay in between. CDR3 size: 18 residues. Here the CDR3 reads CASSLAGAGGRHSYEQYF. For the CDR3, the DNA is TGTGCCAGCAGCTTGGCCGGGGCCGGGGGTCGACACTCCTACGAGCAGTACTTC.

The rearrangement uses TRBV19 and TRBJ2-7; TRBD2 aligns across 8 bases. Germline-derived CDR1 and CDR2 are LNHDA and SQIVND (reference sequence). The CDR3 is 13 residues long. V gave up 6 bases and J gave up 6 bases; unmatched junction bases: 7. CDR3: CASRPSGSGEQYF. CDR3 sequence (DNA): TGTGCCAGTAGACCCAGCGGGAGCGGCGAGCAGTACTTC.

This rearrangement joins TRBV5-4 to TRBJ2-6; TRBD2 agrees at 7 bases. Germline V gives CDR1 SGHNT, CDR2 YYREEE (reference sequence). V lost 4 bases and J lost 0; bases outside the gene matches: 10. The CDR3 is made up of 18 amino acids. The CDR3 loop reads CASSTFQGGNSGANVLTF. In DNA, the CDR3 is TGTGCCAGCAGCACCTTCCAGGGAGGGAACTCTGGGGCCAACGTCCTGACTTTC.